This TCR beta chain came from a study of blood T cell repertoires in COVID-19. Study information: Sites in the United States, Italy and Spain provided acute and convalescent COVID-19 samples. PBMCs, B-cell-depleted T cells, or T cells provided the cDNA or gDNA that made up the material.

As processed by the authors: Reference gene primers were amplified, and this amplification served to estimate nucleated cell counts. Repertoires were generated with immunoSEQ multiplex PCR, while TCRdb's copy carries only in-frame clones and drops some. V and J calls and clone size are given by that table; D and trimming were obtained from the DNA. The profile covers under 200,000 clones, with approximately 83% appearing a single time and under 3% taken by the ten largest. This CDR3 is 15 amino acids long. Unmatched junction bases numbered 4, after V lost 2 bases and J lost 6 bases. Germline V gene lookup returns CDR1 ENHRY and CDR2 SYGVKD.

Sequencing used peripheral blood. The source is a human donor with acute or convalescent COVID-19. The donor label of this sample is uncertain. This sequence joins TRBV10-3 and TRBJ2-1; TRBD2 matches 10 bases. The CDR3 here is CAISEGLAGVNEQFF. For the CDR3, the DNA is TGTGCCATCAGTGAGGGCCTAGCGGGAGTCAATGAGCAGTTCTTC.